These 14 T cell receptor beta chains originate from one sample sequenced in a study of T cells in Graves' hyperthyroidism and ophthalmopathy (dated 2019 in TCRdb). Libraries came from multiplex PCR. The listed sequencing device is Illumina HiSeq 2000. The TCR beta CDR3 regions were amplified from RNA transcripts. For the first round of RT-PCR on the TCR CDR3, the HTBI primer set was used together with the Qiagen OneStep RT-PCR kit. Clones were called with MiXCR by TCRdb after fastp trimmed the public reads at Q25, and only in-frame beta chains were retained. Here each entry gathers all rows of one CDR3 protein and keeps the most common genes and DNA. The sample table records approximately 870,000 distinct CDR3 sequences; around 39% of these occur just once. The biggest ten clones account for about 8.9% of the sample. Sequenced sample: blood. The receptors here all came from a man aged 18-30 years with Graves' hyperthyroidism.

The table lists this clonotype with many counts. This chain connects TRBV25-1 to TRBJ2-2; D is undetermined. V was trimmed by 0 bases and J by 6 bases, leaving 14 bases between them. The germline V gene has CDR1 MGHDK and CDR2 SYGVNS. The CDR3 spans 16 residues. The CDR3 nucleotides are TGTGCCAGCAGTGAATATGTACCCGTGGCGGCCGGGGAGCTGTTTTTT. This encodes CASSEYVPVAAGELFF.

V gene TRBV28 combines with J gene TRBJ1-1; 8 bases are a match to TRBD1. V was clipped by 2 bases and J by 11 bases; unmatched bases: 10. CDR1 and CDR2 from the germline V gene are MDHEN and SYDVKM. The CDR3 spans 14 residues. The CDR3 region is CASSLRQGAHRAFF. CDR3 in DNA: TGTGCCAGCAGTTTACGCCAGGGGGCCCACCGGGCTTTCTTT. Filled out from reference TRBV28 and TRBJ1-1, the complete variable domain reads DVKVTQSSRYLVKRTGEKVFLECVQDMDHENMFWYRQDPGLGLRLIYFSYDVKMKEKGDIPEGYSVSREKKERFSLILESASTNQTSMYLCASSLRQGAHRAFFGQGTRLTVV.

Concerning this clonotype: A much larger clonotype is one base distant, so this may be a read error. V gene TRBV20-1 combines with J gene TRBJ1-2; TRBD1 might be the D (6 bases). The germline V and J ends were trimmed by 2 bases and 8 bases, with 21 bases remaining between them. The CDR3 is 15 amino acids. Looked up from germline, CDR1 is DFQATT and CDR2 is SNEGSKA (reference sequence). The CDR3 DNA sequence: TGCAGTGCTAGAAATAGGGGGGGGACCTATAGCGGCTACACCTTC. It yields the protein CSARNRGGTYSGYTF.

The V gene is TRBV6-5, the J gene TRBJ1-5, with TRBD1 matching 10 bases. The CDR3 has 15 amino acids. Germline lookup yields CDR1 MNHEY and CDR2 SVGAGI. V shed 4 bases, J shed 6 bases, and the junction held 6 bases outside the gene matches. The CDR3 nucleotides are TGTGCCAGCAGTTCGGGACAGGGGACAGTTCAGCCCCAGCATTTT. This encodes CASSSGQGTVQPQHF.

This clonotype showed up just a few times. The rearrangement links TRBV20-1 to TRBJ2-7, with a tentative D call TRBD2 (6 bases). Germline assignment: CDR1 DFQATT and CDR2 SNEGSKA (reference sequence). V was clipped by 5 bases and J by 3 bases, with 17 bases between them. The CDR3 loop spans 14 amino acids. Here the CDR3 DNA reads TGCAGTGCTCAATCGGGGGATCGATTCTACGAGCAGTACTTC. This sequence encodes CSAQSGDRFYEQYF.

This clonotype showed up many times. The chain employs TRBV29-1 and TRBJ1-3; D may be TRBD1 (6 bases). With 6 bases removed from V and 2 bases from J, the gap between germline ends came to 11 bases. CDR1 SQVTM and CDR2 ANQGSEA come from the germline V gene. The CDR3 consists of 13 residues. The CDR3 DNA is TGCAGCGTGCAACAGGGAGCTGGAAACACCATATATTTT. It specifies CSVQQGAGNTIYF.

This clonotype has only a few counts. Written as DNA, the CDR3 is TGTGCCAGGGGTAGAGGTACTGAAGCTTTCTTT. Translated, it gives CARGRGTEAFF. V gene TRBV13 combines with J gene TRBJ1-1; D gene unclear. Germline loops: CDR1 PRHDT, CDR2 FYEKMQ (reference sequence). This CDR3 region has 11 residues. V shed 9 bases and J shed 5 bases, with 10 bases lying between them.

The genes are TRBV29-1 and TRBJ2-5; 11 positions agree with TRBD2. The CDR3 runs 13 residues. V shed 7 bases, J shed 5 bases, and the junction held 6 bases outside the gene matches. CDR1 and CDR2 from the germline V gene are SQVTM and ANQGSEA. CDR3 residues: CSELAGVGETQYF. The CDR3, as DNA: TGCAGCGAACTAGCGGGAGTGGGGGAGACCCAGTACTTC.

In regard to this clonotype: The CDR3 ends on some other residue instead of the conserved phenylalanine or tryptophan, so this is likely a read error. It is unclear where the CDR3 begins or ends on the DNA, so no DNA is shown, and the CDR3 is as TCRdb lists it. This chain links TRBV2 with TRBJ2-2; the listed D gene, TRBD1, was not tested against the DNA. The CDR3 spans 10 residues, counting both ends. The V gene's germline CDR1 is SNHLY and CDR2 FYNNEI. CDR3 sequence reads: CASNEGEQGY.

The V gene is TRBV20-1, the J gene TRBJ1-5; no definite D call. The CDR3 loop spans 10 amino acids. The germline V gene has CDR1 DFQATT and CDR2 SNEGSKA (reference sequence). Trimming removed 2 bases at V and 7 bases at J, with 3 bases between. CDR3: CSARKQPQHF. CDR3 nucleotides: TGCAGTGCTAGAAAGCAGCCCCAGCATTTT.

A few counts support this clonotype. This chain's CDR3 is CASKRHSMNTEAFF. As DNA, the CDR3 is TGTGCCAGCAAAAGGCACAGCATGAACACTGAAGCTTTCTTT. This sequence joins TRBV6-1 and TRBJ1-1; D gene uncertain. The CDR3 is 14 residues long. Per the germline V gene, CDR1 is MNHNS and CDR2 is SASEGT. V lost 7 bases to trimming and J lost 0 bases, with 12 bases between them.

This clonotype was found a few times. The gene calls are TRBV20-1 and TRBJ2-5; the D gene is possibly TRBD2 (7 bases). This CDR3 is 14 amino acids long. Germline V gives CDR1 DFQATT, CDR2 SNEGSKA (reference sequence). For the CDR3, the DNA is TGCAACCCACGGCTCGCGGGGGACAAAGAGACCCAGTACTTC. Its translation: CNPRLAGDKETQYF.

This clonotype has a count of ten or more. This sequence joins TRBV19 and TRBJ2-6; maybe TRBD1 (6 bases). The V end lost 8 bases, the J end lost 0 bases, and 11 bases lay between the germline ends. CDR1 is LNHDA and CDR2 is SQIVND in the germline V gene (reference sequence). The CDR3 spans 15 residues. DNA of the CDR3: TGTGCCAGTCGAAGGACAGCCTCTGGGGCCAACGTCCTGACTTTC. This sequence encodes CASRRTASGANVLTF.

CDR3 DNA: TGTGCCATCAGTCCGGGCCAAGAGACCCAGTACTTC. It codes for CAISPGQETQYF. The chain joins TRBV10-3 to TRBJ2-5; D gene uncertain. CDR1 ENHRY and CDR2 SYGVKD come from the germline V gene. This CDR3 spans 12 amino acids. V was clipped by 5 bases and J by 1 base, with 5 bases between them.